This TCR beta chain was recovered during a study of immune heterogeneity within non-small cell lung tumors. The TCR beta CDR3 region underwent multiplex PCR amplification with 32 V and 13 J primers. TCRdb reanalysed the multiplex PCR reads using MiXCR and keeps one entry per CDR3 protein. Of about 5,600 distinct CDR3 sequences in the sample, roughly 18% were seen once. By share, this clonotype counts as medium-sized. Per germline, CDR1 DFQATT and CDR2 SNEGSKA (reference sequence). V lost 5 bases to trimming and J lost 4 bases, with 9 bases between them. This CDR3 spans 12 amino acids. Bulk tumor gDNA, around 630 ng per sample, served as the TCR template. Surgical sampling yielded several biopsies per primary tumor (spaced far apart). Patients with untreated, newly diagnosed non-small cell lung cancer underwent curative surgery.

The chain employs TRBV20-1 and TRBJ1-3; tentatively, D is TRBD1 (5 bases). Sequenced material: lung tumor tissue. The clonotype originates from a man in his forties or fifties with non-small cell lung cancer. The chain's CDR3 is CSASGPGNTIYF. In DNA, the CDR3 is TGCAGTGCTTCAGGGCCCGGAAACACCATATATTTT.